This entry is about one TCR beta chain. The source of the sample is a study of blood T cell repertoires in COVID-19. Turning to the study itself: Sites in the United States, Italy and Spain provided acute and convalescent COVID-19 samples. The analysed material was cDNA or gDNA that came from T cells, B-cell-depleted T cells, or PBMCs.

Per the original methods: Reference gene primer amplification gave nucleated cell count estimates. The data were produced by immunoSEQ multiplex PCR, yet TCRdb's version contains in-frame clones alone and is incomplete. Clone size and V and J calls were adopted from that table, with D and trimming inferred from the DNA. The sample includes almost 200,000 clones, about 85% of them seen just once. Seattle patient enrollment occurred during active infection, with longitudinal follow-up thereafter. Sample: peripheral blood. This sequence was found in a man aged 60 to 69 with COVID-19, enrolled during active disease.

This CDR3 reads CASSPTGTVKNIQYF. CDR3 nucleotide sequence: TGTGCCAGCAGCCCCACCGGGACAGTTAAAAACATTCAGTACTTC. The V call is TRBV3-1 (or the pseudogene TRBV3-2), the J call TRBJ2-4, with 7 bases that match TRBD1. Germline assignment: CDR1 LGHDT and CDR2 YNNKEL (reference sequence). The CDR3 has 15 residues. After removal of 4 bases from V and 4 bases from J, the junction contained 7 bases not matched to a gene.